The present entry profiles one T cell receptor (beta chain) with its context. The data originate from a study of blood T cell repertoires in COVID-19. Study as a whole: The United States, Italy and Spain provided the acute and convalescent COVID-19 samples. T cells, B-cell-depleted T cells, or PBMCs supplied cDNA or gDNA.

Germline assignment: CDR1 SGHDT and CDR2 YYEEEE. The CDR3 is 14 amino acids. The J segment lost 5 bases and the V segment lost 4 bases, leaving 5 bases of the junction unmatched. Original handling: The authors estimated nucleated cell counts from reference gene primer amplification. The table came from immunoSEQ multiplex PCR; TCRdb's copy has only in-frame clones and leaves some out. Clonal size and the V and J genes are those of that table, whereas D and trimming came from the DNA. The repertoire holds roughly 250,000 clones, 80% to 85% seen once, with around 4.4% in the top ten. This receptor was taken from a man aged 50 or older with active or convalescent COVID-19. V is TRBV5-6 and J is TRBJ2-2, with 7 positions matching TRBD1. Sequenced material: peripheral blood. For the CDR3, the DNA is TGTGCCAGCAGCCGGGACAGCAGAACCGGGGAGCTGTTTTTT. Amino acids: CASSRDSRTGELFF.